The entry that follows covers one TCR beta chain sequence. The CDR3 is made up of 15 amino acids. Per germline, CDR1 SGDLS and CDR2 YYNGEE. Deletions cut 3 bases from V and 3 bases from J, with 16 bases between. This entry comes from a study of OX40 agonist ivuxolimab in advanced cancers. The table came from immunoSEQ multiplex PCR; TCRdb's copy has only in-frame clones and leaves some out. This sample carries about 27,000 clones, approximately 78% of them seen once, and the ten largest clones take roughly 23%. The sample here was CD4+ or CD8+ T cells sorted from blood, taken in a trial of the OX40 agonist ivuxolimab. This receptor was taken from an adult with an advanced solid tumor such as melanoma, head and neck, liver or kidney cancer. This rearrangement joins TRBV9 to TRBJ2-7; D may be TRBD1 (6 bases). The CDR3 DNA follows: TGTGCCAGCAGCGCAGACACAGGGCTGATCTACGAGCAGTACTTC. This gives the protein CASSADTGLIYEQYF.